Below are 16 T cell receptor beta chains sequenced from a single sample in a study of blood T cell repertoires in COVID-19. The data were produced by immunoSEQ multiplex PCR, yet TCRdb's version contains in-frame clones alone and is incomplete. Of 95,000 to 150,000 clones in the sample, 60% to 80% are singletons; the top ten hold around 5.2%. Sequencing was done on a sample of peripheral blood. These receptors all come from a man between 60 and 75 years old with acute or convalescent COVID-19.

The CDR3 DNA sequence: TGCGCCAGCAGGACTAGCGGGACTTCGCGTACCGGGGAGCTGTTTTTT. Amino acids: CASRTSGTSRTGELFF. The V and J genes are TRBV5-1 and TRBJ2-2, with 11 bases that match TRBD2. Trimming at V came to 5 bases and at J to 5 bases, leaving 8 bases not matched to a gene. The CDR3 is 16 amino acids. The germline V gene encodes CDR1 SGHRS and CDR2 YFSETQ.

In its sample, this clone was seen a few times. The J gene is TRBJ2-7, the V gene TRBV11-2; 11 nucleotides agree with TRBD2. The CDR3 runs 14 residues. Germline V gene sequence: CDR1 SGHAT, CDR2 FQNNGV. The V and J ends lost 5 bases and 3 bases, in that order; junction bases with no gene match: 3. The CDR3 is CASSPTSGVYEQYF. The CDR3 nucleotides are TGTGCCAGCAGCCCGACTAGCGGGGTCTACGAGCAGTACTTC. Full variable domain (remainder filled in from reference TRBV11-2 and TRBJ2-7): EAGVAQSPRYKIIEKRQSVAFWCNPISGHATLYWYQQILGQGPKLLIQFQNNGVVDDSQLPKDRFSAERLKGVDSTLKIQPAKLEDSAVYLCASSPTSGVYEQYFGPGTRLTVT.

The gene calls are TRBV19 and TRBJ1-2, with D perhaps matching TRBD1 (5 bases). Between the trimmed V and J ends, which lost 6 bases and 2 bases, there was a span of 7 bases. The CDR3 is 12 amino acids. In germline, CDR1 is LNHDA, CDR2 SQIVND (reference sequence). The DNA of the CDR3 is TGTGCCAGTAGGACAGAGAACTATGGCTACACCTTC. Amino acids: CASRTENYGYTF.

The chain links TRBV2 to TRBJ1-2; D possibly corresponds to TRBD1 (5 bases). The CDR3 runs 13 residues. Per germline, CDR1 SNHLY and CDR2 FYNNEI. V lost 5 bases, J lost 8 bases, and 15 bases lay in between. CDR3 in amino acids: CASSRGGLLGYTF. In DNA, the CDR3 is TGTGCCAGCAGTCGCGGGGGACTATTAGGCTACACCTTC.

The chain couples TRBV19 to TRBJ2-7, with 12 bases lining up with TRBD1. V was clipped by 7 bases and J by 4 bases; unmatched bases: 8. The CDR3 is made up of 15 amino acids. CDR1 and CDR2 from the germline V gene are LNHDA and SQIVND (reference sequence). The CDR3 region is CASTPAGQGAYEQYF. The CDR3 coding sequence is TGTGCCAGTACTCCAGCGGGACAGGGGGCTTACGAGCAGTACTTC.

The sample holds a few counts of this clone. V and J are TRBV6-4 and TRBJ1-1, with 9 bases that match TRBD1. V was clipped by 4 bases and J by 6 bases; unmatched bases: 3. Germline V lookup: CDR1 MRHNA, CDR2 SNTAGT. The CDR3 loop spans 13 amino acids. This CDR3 is CASSVRTGAEAFF. The CDR3 coding sequence is TGTGCCAGCAGTGTCCGGACAGGGGCTGAAGCTTTCTTT.

The chain uses TRBV11-2 and TRBJ1-2; TRBD1 aligns across 8 bases. Germline loops: CDR1 SGHAT, CDR2 FQNNGV. V dropped 1 base and J dropped 2; count of bases not matched to a gene: 0. CDR3 length: 14 amino acids. The CDR3 coding sequence is TGTGCCAGCAGCTTAGGACAGGGGAACTATGGCTACACCTTC. It encodes CASSLGQGNYGYTF.

The table lists this clone with many counts. The rearrangement joins TRBV30 to TRBJ1-2, with D perhaps TRBD1 (5 bases). This CDR3 is 15 amino acids long. Germline V gene sequence: CDR1 GTSNPN, CDR2 SVGIG (reference sequence). Trimming left V 3 bases short and J 4 bases short, with 18 bases between. CDR3 bases: TGTGCCTGGAGAAGCCAGGGAAAAGTAAGCTATGGCTACACCTTC. Translated, it gives CAWRSQGKVSYGYTF. Full variable domain (remainder filled in from reference TRBV30 and TRBJ1-2): SQTIHQWPATLVQPVGSPLSLECTVEGTSNPNLYWYRQAAGRGLQLLFYSVGIGQISSEVPQNLSASRPQDRQFILSSKKLLLSDSGFYLCAWRSQGKVSYGYTFGSGTRLTVV.

The chain has TRBV5-1 and TRBJ2-5; D is possibly TRBD1 (6 bases). The length of the CDR3 is 15 residues. Per germline, CDR1 SGHRS and CDR2 YFSETQ. V lost 0 bases, J lost 1 base, and 10 bases lay in between. In nucleotides, the CDR3 is TGCGCCAGCAGCTTGGTACCGACAGGCCAAGAGACCCAGTACTTC. Protein sequence: CASSLVPTGQETQYF.

This rearrangement joins TRBV4-1 to TRBJ2-7; TRBD2 matches 7 bases. With V trimmed by 1 base and J by 6 bases, 9 bases remained unmatched. This CDR3 has 15 amino acids. Germline values: CDR1 MGHRA, CDR2 YSYEKL. The CDR3 region has the DNA TGCGCCAGCAGCCAAGTCTCTAGGGGCGGGAGCGAGCAGTACTTC. It codes for CASSQVSRGGSEQYF.

J is TRBJ2-1 and V is TRBV19; TRBD2 matches at 12 bases. CDR3 length equals 16 residues. The junction had 6 bases not matched to a gene; V was cut back by 5 bases and J by 4 bases. In germline, CDR1 is LNHDA, CDR2 SQIVND (reference sequence). CDR3 nucleotide sequence: TGTGCCAGTAGTCGGCTAGCGGGAGGGTCATACAATGAGCAGTTCTTC. Translated, it gives CASSRLAGGSYNEQFF.

V usage is TRBV7-3 and J usage is TRBJ2-1, with TRBD2 identical over 12 bases. The germline V gene encodes CDR1 SGHTA and CDR2 FQGTGA. The CDR3 covers 16 residues. V lost 5 bases to trimming and J lost 6 bases; unmatched junction nucleotides: 8. The CDR3 region is CASSRGPGLAGNEQFF. CDR3 nucleotides: TGTGCCAGCAGCAGGGGGCCGGGACTAGCGGGCAATGAGCAGTTCTTC.

The chain employs TRBV24-1 and TRBJ2-3; TRBD1 matches 8 bases. In germline, CDR1 is KGHDR, CDR2 SFDVKD. V trimming: 2 bases; J trimming: 3 bases; junction bases outside the gene matches: 0. The CDR3 extends over 14 amino acids. CDR3 sequence reads: CATSDWTGTDTQYF. CDR3 in DNA: TGTGCCACCAGTGATTGGACAGGGACAGATACGCAGTATTTT.

The V gene is TRBV10-2, the J gene TRBJ1-1; tentative D call: TRBD1 (6 bases). The CDR3 consists of 15 residues. Germline-derived CDR1 and CDR2 are WSHSY and SAAADI. The V gene lost 4 bases and the J gene lost 0 bases, with 12 bases spanning the gap. CDR3 DNA: TGCGCCAGCAGTGTCAGGGGCCCCTTGAACACTGAAGCTTTCTTT. Its translation: CASSVRGPLNTEAFF.

Here the CDR3 DNA reads TGCGCCAGCAGCTTGGGCGGGACAGAAAATGAAAAACTGTTTTTT. It codes for CASSLGGTENEKLFF. The rearrangement joins TRBV5-1 to TRBJ1-4; 7 bases map to TRBD1. CDR1 is SGHRS and CDR2 is YFSETQ in the germline V gene. The CDR3 covers 15 residues. V was clipped by 0 bases and J by 5 bases; unmatched bases: 4.

This clone was recorded once. The chain joins TRBV6-1 to TRBJ2-1; TRBD2 matches at 9 bases. Germline loops: CDR1 MNHNS, CDR2 SASEGT. J was trimmed by 0 bases and V by 4 bases; bases with no gene match: 4. The CDR3 sequence is 16 residues long. CDR3 sequence: CASSGLAASSYNEQFF. As DNA, the CDR3 is TGTGCCAGCAGTGGACTAGCGGCGAGCTCCTACAATGAGCAGTTCTTC.